The 2 T cell receptor beta chains in this list originate from one sample, sequenced in a study of cytomegalovirus exposure and HLA in healthy donors. Amplification used 60 Vbeta primers and 13 Jbeta primers. TCRdb keeps only in-frame clones here, not all; method: immunoSEQ multiplex PCR. The sample holds 75,000 to 100,000 clones, 60% to 85% seen once. Sequenced sample: PBMCs. These receptor sequences come from a man aged 55 to 70 in good health and CMV-seropositive.

V gene TRBV7-3 combines with J gene TRBJ1-1; unclear D gene. The CDR3 has 14 amino acids. The V gene lost 7 bases and the J gene lost 1 base, with 13 bases spanning the gap. Germline V lookup: CDR1 SGHTA, CDR2 FQGTGA. The CDR3 sequence is CASTPERENTEAFF. The CDR3 coding sequence is TGTGCCAGCACCCCTGAGAGAGAGAACACTGAAGCTTTCTTT.

The V gene is TRBV7-2, the J gene TRBJ2-5, with 16 bases aligning to TRBD2. The CDR3 is 17 amino acids. Looked up from germline, CDR1 is SGHTA and CDR2 is FQGNSA. Germline trimming cut 1 base from V and 7 bases from J; bases unmatched to any gene: 6. DNA for the CDR3: TGTGCCAGCAGCTTAGTTGGGACTAGCGGGGGGGCCGGGACCCAGTACTTC. Its translation is CASSLVGTSGGAGTQYF. The complete variable domain, with remaining parts taken from reference TRBV7-2 and TRBJ2-5, reads GAGVSQSPSNKVTEKGKDVELRCDPISGHTALYWYRQSLGQGLEFLIYFQGNSAPDKSGLPSDRFSAERTGGSVSTLTIQRTQQEDSAVYLCASSLVGTSGGAGTQYFGPGTRLLVL.